A single T cell receptor beta chain is shown here with its context. The V end was cut by 3 bases, the J end by 5 bases, with 7 bases between. The CDR3 has 12 amino acids. The data were obtained in a study of control samples from healthy donors and cancer patients. Assay used: immunoSEQ multiplex PCR; TCRdb lists only in-frame clones, some missing. The data show over 100,000 clones, about 87% seen once. The chain joins TRBV12-3 or TRBV12-4 to TRBJ1-2; D gene unclear. The receptor comes from a man aged 40-50 years in good health. Sequenced input: blood. CDR3: CASSFWNYGYTF. CDR3 nucleotides: TGTGCCAGCAGTTTCTGGAATTATGGCTACACCTTC.